This T cell receptor delta chain came from a study of gamma-delta T cells after stem cell transplantation. Germline trimming cut 3 bases from V and 2 bases from J; bases unmatched to any gene: 25. The germline CDR1 and CDR2 sequences are GEAIGNYY and EKD. The length of the CDR3 is 22 residues. TCRdb ran CATT on the RT-PCR reads. The table shows about 2,100 delta-chain clones, with approximately 2.1% occurring only once. This clone showed up just a few times. TCRdb's listed protein matches a much larger clone and diverges from this DNA's translation at residue 13, likely through a read error; the protein shown comes from the DNA.

Material for sequencing was gamma-delta T cells. The TCR sequence derives from a human donor. It is not recorded whose cells these are; they may come from a transplant donor. The V call is TRDV2, the J call TRDJ1; 11 nucleotides match TRDD3. The CDR3 is CACDEAPLGDSEPLGTTDKLIF. The DNA of the CDR3 is TGTGCCTGTGACGAAGCCCCACTGGGGGATAGTGAGCCTTTGGGGACGACCGATAAACTCATCTTT.